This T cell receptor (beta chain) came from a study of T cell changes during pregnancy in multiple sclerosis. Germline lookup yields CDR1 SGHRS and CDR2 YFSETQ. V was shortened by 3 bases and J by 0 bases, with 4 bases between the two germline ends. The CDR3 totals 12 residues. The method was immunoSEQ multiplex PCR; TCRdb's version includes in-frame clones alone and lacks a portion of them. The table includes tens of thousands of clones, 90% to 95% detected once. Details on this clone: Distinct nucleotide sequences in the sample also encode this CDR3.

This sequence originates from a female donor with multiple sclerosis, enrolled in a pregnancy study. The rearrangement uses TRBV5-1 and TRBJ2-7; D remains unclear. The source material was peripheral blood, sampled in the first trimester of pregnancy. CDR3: CASSSSSYEQYF. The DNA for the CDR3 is TGCGCCAGCAGCTCGAGCTCCTACGAGCAGTACTTC.